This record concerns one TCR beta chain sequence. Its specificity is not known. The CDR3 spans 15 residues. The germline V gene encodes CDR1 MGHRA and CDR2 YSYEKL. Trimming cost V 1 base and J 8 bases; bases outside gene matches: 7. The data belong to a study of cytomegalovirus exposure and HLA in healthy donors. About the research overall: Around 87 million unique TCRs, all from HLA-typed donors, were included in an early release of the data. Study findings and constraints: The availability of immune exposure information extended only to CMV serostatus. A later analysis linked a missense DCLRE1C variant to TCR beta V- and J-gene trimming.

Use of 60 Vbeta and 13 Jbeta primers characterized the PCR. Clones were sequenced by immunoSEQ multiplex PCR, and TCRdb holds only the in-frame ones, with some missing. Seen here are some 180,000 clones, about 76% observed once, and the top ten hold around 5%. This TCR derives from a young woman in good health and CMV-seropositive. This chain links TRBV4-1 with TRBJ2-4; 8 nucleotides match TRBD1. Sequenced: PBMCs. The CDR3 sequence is CASSQVSRGLDIQYF. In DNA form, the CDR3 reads TGCGCCAGCAGCCAAGTGTCCAGGGGGCTAGACATTCAGTACTTC.